A selection of T cell receptor beta chains follows, all from one sample in a study of CD8+ T cells in alopecia areata. Sequenced by immunoSEQ multiplex PCR; TCRdb stores in-frame clones only, minus some. The sample lists about 64,000 clones, around 45% occurring once. The source material was CD8+ T cells sorted from blood, sampled at approximately week 37, from a patient treated with tofacitinib. Receptors were obtained from a human donor with alopecia areata. Each CDR3 is given with its conserved first and last residue. The order of the fields is V gene, J gene, D gene, clone size, CDR3 DNA, CDR3 protein. D genes are given only for firm matches. Expanded clones get a size class; other rows say once, few or many, or leave the size out.

V: TRBV30; J: TRBJ1-2; D: NA; size: NA; DNA: TGTGCCACTGTCGGGGAGGGTGTATATGGCTACACCTTC; CDR3: CATVGEGVYGYTF
V: TRBV5-5; J: TRBJ2-5; D: NA; size: NA; DNA: TGTGCCAGCAGCTTTTGGAGGTCGGGAGAGACCCAGTACTTC; CDR3: CASSFWRSGETQYF
V: TRBV13; J: TRBJ2-3; D: NA; size: NA; DNA: TGTGCCAGCAGCCCTGGGGGTTTAACAGATACGCAGTATTTT; CDR3: CASSPGGLTDTQYF
V: TRBV30; J: TRBJ1-1; D: NA; size: NA; DNA: TGTGCCTGGAGTGTAACGGGAACAGTGAACACTGAAGCTTTCTTT; CDR3: CAWSVTGTVNTEAFF
V: TRBV4-1; J: TRBJ2-2; D: NA; size: NA; DNA: TGCGCCAGCAGCCAAGCGGGAATCACCGGGGAGCTGTTTTTT; CDR3: CASSQAGITGELFF
V: TRBV7-7; J: TRBJ2-7; D: NA; size: few; DNA: TGTGCTAGCAGCTTAGCGCACGGGGGCGAGCAGTACTTC; CDR3: CASSLAHGGEQYF
V: TRBV4-2; J: TRBJ1-1; D: TRBD1; size: NA; DNA: TGTGCCAGCAGCCAAGGATCGGGAATTATCGCGCGGGACAGCCAAGTGGAAGCTTTCTTT; CDR3: CASSQGSGIIARDSQVEAFF
V: TRBV19; J: TRBJ2-6; D: NA; size: NA; DNA: TGTGCCAGTAGTATAGGGTGGTCTGGGGCCAACGTCCTGACTTTC; CDR3: CASSIGWSGANVLTF
V: TRBV29-1; J: TRBJ2-2; D: NA; size: NA; DNA: TGCAGCGTTCCGGTTGGGTGGGGCCGGGCCACCGGGGAGCTGTTTTTT; CDR3: CSVPVGWGRATGELFF
V: TRBV29-1; J: TRBJ2-1; D: NA; size: few; DNA: TGCAGCGTATCACAGGGACTTGAGCAGTTCTTC; CDR3: CSVSQGLEQFF
V: TRBV10-3; J: TRBJ1-3; D: TRBD1; size: NA; DNA: TGTGCCATCAGTAGGACAGGGGTGGCTGGAAACACCATATATTTT; CDR3: CAISRTGVAGNTIYF
V: TRBV7-9; J: TRBJ1-1; D: NA; size: NA; DNA: TGTGCGGGGCATCGCGGACTGAACACTGAAGCTTTCTTT; CDR3: CAGHRGLNTEAFF
V: TRBV28; J: TRBJ2-1; D: TRBD2; size: NA; DNA: TGTGCCAGCAGTTCCCCTTTCCGGGAGGTATCCTACAATGAGCAGTTCTTC; CDR3: CASSSPFREVSYNEQFF
V: TRBV7-9; J: TRBJ2-7; D: NA; size: NA; DNA: TGTGCCAGCAGCTTTGAGACATCGACCTACGAGCAGTACTTC; CDR3: CASSFETSTYEQYF
V: TRBV29-1; J: TRBJ2-1; D: NA; size: NA; DNA: TGCAGCGTTGGGGTAAGCCTTACCGGGAATGAGCAGTTCTTC; CDR3: CSVGVSLTGNEQFF
V: TRBV9; J: TRBJ2-1; D: TRBD2; size: NA; DNA: TGTGCCAGCACCGAAAGCGGGGGGACGTACAATGAGCAGTTCTTC; CDR3: CASTESGGTYNEQFF
V: TRBV7-9; J: TRBJ2-5; D: NA; size: NA; DNA: TGTGCCAGCAGCTTTCAGGGCTACCAAGAGACCCAGTACTTC; CDR3: CASSFQGYQETQYF
V: TRBV25-1; J: TRBJ1-4; D: TRBD1; size: NA; DNA: TGTGCCAGCGGAGAGACAGGGGGTGATGAAAAACTGTTTTTT; CDR3: CASGETGGDEKLFF
V: TRBV29-1; J: TRBJ1-2; D: TRBD1; size: NA; DNA: TGCAGCGTTGTTTCAGGGGGCTATGGCTACACCTTC; CDR3: CSVVSGGYGYTF
V: TRBV11-2; J: TRBJ2-7; D: TRBD2; size: few; DNA: TGTGCCAGCAGCCATAGCGGGAGTAGCTACGAGCAGTACTTC; CDR3: CASSHSGSSYEQYF
V: TRBV5-1; J: TRBJ2-1; D: TRBD2; size: NA; DNA: TGCGCCAGCAGCTCGTTCCTTAGCGGGAGGTACAATGAGCAGTTCTTC; CDR3: CASSSFLSGRYNEQFF
V: TRBV7-9; J: TRBJ2-4; D: NA; size: few; DNA: TGTGCCAGCAGCCCAGGAGGAAGGAACATTCAGTACTTC; CDR3: CASSPGGRNIQYF
V: TRBV11-2; J: TRBJ2-3; D: TRBD1; size: few; DNA: TGTGCCAGCAGCCATCAACAGGGGCAACATACGCAGTATTTT; CDR3: CASSHQQGQHTQYF
V: TRBV7-8; J: TRBJ2-2; D: NA; size: few; DNA: TGTGCCAGCAGCTTAACCCCCGGACGTTTAAACACCGGGGAGCTGTTTTTT; CDR3: CASSLTPGRLNTGELFF
V: TRBV5-1; J: TRBJ2-7; D: NA; size: few; DNA: TGCGCCAGCACCCAGGGTAGGGGAGGATACGAGCAGTACTTC; CDR3: CASTQGRGGYEQYF
V: TRBV7-9; J: TRBJ2-5; D: NA; size: NA; DNA: TGTGCCAGCAGCTCCGAACGCGATCCCAGGGAGACCCAGTACTTC; CDR3: CASSSERDPRETQYF
V: TRBV9; J: TRBJ2-7; D: NA; size: NA; DNA: TGTGCCAGCAGCCGAGGGGCCCCCTACGAGCAGTACTTC; CDR3: CASSRGAPYEQYF
V: TRBV30; J: TRBJ2-7; D: NA; size: NA; DNA: TGTGCCTGGAGTGTACGAGGGCCCGAGCAGTACTTC; CDR3: CAWSVRGPEQYF
V: TRBV7-9; J: TRBJ2-7; D: NA; size: medium-sized; DNA: TGTGCCAGCAGGGATGGAGCCTACGAGCAGTACTTC; CDR3: CASRDGAYEQYF
V: TRBV9; J: TRBJ2-5; D: NA; size: NA; DNA: TGTGCCAGCAGCGCATCAGGGATCCAAGAGACCCAGTACTTC; CDR3: CASSASGIQETQYF
V: TRBV7-2; J: TRBJ2-5; D: TRBD2; size: NA; DNA: TGTGCCAGCAGCTTAAGTGCGGGAGTGGCAGAGACCCAGTACTTC; CDR3: CASSLSAGVAETQYF
V: TRBV5-1; J: TRBJ2-1; D: NA; size: NA; DNA: TGCGCCAGCAGCTTGGCTGTCTACAATGAGCAGTTCTTC; CDR3: CASSLAVYNEQFF